The 32 T cell receptor beta chains listed next were all sequenced from one sample in a study of shared clonotypes between healthy human individuals. Produced via immunoSEQ multiplex PCR; TCRdb's table is partial and in-frame only. This sample carries about 1.4 million clones, around 97% of them seen once, and the ten largest clones take over 1%. Sequencing was done on a sample of naive CD4+ T cells sorted from blood. Regarding subset: CD45RA+ positively selected. The receptors were gathered from a man in his thirties or forties in good health.

The chain recombines TRBV7-9 with TRBJ2-2; D may be TRBD1 (6 bases). There are 14 residues in the CDR3. Germline V lookup: CDR1 SEHNR, CDR2 FQNEAQ (reference sequence). V was clipped by 1 base and J by 6 bases, with 9 bases between them. Written as DNA, the CDR3 is TGTGCCAGCAGCTTAGAAGCAGGGGCCGGGGAGCTGTTTTTT. Its protein product is CASSLEAGAGELFF.

V gene TRBV6-1 combines with J gene TRBJ1-5; a weak D match, TRBD1 (5 bases). The V end was cut by 0 bases, the J end by 0 bases, with 9 bases between. The V gene's germline CDR1 is MNHNS and CDR2 SASEGT. This CDR3 region has 16 residues. Here the CDR3 DNA reads TGTGCCAGCAGTGAAGCGTCGGGGACTAGCAATCAGCCCCAGCATTTT. It encodes CASSEASGTSNQPQHF.

The V gene is TRBV9, the J gene TRBJ1-1; D perhaps matches TRBD1 (5 bases). From germline, CDR1 is SGDLS and CDR2 YYNGEE. This CDR3 has 16 residues. The germline V and J ends were trimmed by 0 bases and 4 bases, with 16 bases remaining between them. The CDR3 loop reads CASSVDPRQKLTEAFF. In DNA, the CDR3 is TGTGCCAGCAGCGTAGACCCCAGACAGAAACTCACTGAAGCTTTCTTT.

The J gene is TRBJ1-2, the V gene TRBV7-2; TRBD1 matches at 7 bases. CDR1 is SGHTA, CDR2 FQGNSA, per germline. The CDR3 spans 14 residues. Trimming took 1 base from V and 7 from J; bases not matched to a gene: 6. The CDR3 reads CASSLVKGAIGYTF. CDR3 sequence (DNA): TGTGCCAGCAGCTTAGTTAAGGGGGCTATTGGCTACACCTTC.

The chain recombines TRBV5-1 with TRBJ2-1; 10 bases align to TRBD2. With V trimmed by 4 bases and J by 9 bases, 10 bases remained unmatched. The CDR3 has 15 amino acids. Looked up from germline, CDR1 is SGHRS and CDR2 is YFSETQ. The CDR3 region has the DNA TGCGCCAGCAGCCCCCAGGGGACTAGCGCACGTGAGCAGTTCTTC. Protein: CASSPQGTSAREQFF.

This clone was seen a single time. This sequence joins TRBV25-1 and TRBJ2-3, with a tentative D call TRBD2 (6 bases). The CDR3 has 17 residues. Germline V lookup: CDR1 MGHDK, CDR2 SYGVNS. V was pared by 0 bases and J by 1 base, with 14 bases between. CDR3 loop: CASSEYRGREGTDTQYF. In nucleotides, the CDR3 is TGTGCCAGCAGTGAATATAGGGGCAGGGAGGGCACAGATACGCAGTATTTT. The full variable domain, with the rest looked up from reference TRBV25-1 and TRBJ2-3, is EADIYQTPRYLVIGTGKKITLECSQTMGHDKMYWYQQDPGMELHLIHYSYGVNSTEKGDLSSESTVSRIRTEHFPLTLESARPSHTSQYLCASSEYRGREGTDTQYFGPGTRLTVL.

This clone has a single count. The chain joins TRBV7-9 to TRBJ1-1; D is unresolved. The germline gives CDR1 SEHNR, CDR2 FQNEAQ (reference sequence). The CDR3 contains 14 residues. V gave up 5 bases and J gave up 3 bases, with 13 bases separating them. CDR3 residues: CASSRLGRDTEAFF. CDR3 bases: TGTGCCAGCAGCCGCCTCGGAAGGGACACTGAAGCTTTCTTT.

J is TRBJ2-3 and V is TRBV4-1; no firm D call. The V gene's germline CDR1 is MGHRA and CDR2 YSYEKL. This CDR3 region has 16 residues. The V gene lost 0 bases and the J gene lost 2 bases, with 12 bases spanning the gap. The CDR3 bases are TGCGCCAGCAGCCAAGAAGGGCCCCCAAACACAGATACGCAGTATTTT. Its protein is CASSQEGPPNTDTQYF.

The rearrangement uses TRBV5-1 and TRBJ2-1; no clear D gene. The CDR3 sequence is 14 residues long. Trimming cost V 0 bases and J 5 bases, with 9 bases left between them. Germline V gene data show CDR1 as SGHRS and CDR2 as YFSETQ. CDR3 DNA: TGCGCCAGCAGCTTGGAACCAAACGACAATGAGCAGTTCTTC. This codes for CASSLEPNDNEQFF.

The genes are TRBV5-6 and TRBJ2-7; D is unresolved. CDR3 length: 13 residues. The germline gives CDR1 SGHDT, CDR2 YYEEEE. Trimming cost V 2 bases and J 5 bases, with 11 bases left between them. In DNA form, the CDR3 reads TGTGCCAGCAGCTTATGGGTGGGTCACGAGCAGTACTTC. Translated, it gives CASSLWVGHEQYF.

J is TRBJ1-1 and V is TRBV25-1; no firm D call. Per germline, CDR1 MGHDK and CDR2 SYGVNS. The V end lost 4 bases, the J end lost 4 bases, and 7 bases lay between the germline ends. This CDR3 comprises 12 residues. The CDR3 sequence is CASSGDITEAFF. As DNA, the CDR3 is TGTGCCAGCAGTGGGGATATCACTGAAGCTTTCTTT.

The CDR3 loop is CSARIQGGYTF. CDR3 nucleotides: TGCAGTGCTAGAATACAGGGTGGCTACACCTTC. V gene TRBV20-1 combines with J gene TRBJ1-2; possible D gene TRBD1, 6 bases. This CDR3 comprises 11 residues. V was clipped by 2 bases and J by 7 bases, with 8 bases between them. Germline V lookup: CDR1 DFQATT, CDR2 SNEGSKA (reference sequence).

The chain employs TRBV7-8 and TRBJ2-3, with 9 bases fitting TRBD1. Germline CDR1 and CDR2: SGHVS and FQNEAQ. CDR3 size: 15 residues. Trimming removed 5 bases from V and 3 bases from J; junction bases left unmatched: 6. This chain's CDR3 is CASSRWDRDTDTQYF. In DNA, the CDR3 is TGTGCCAGCAGCCGTTGGGACAGGGATACAGATACGCAGTATTTT.

The rearrangement links TRBV28 to TRBJ1-1; the D is unclear. Per germline, CDR1 MDHEN and CDR2 SYDVKM. The germline V and J ends were trimmed by 5 bases and 9 bases, with 10 bases remaining between them. This CDR3 has 11 amino acids. CDR3 DNA: TGTGCCAGCAGTGTCAATAAGAAAGCTTTCTTT. Protein sequence: CASSVNKKAFF.

The gene calls are TRBV5-1 and TRBJ2-1; D not resolved. The CDR3 extends over 14 amino acids. V lost 4 bases to trimming and J lost 0 bases, with 8 bases between them. Per germline, CDR1 SGHRS and CDR2 YFSETQ. The CDR3 spells CASSPLRSYNEQFF. CDR3 nucleotides: TGCGCCAGCAGCCCACTCCGCTCCTACAATGAGCAGTTCTTC. The full variable domain, with the rest looked up from reference TRBV5-1 and TRBJ2-1, is KAGVTQTPRYLIKTRGQQVTLSCSPISGHRSVSWYQQTPGQGLQFLFEYFSETQRNKGNFPGRFSGRQFSNSRSEMNVSTLELGDSALYLCASSPLRSYNEQFFGPGTRLTVL.

This chain joins TRBV5-1 and TRBJ2-5, with TRBD2 matching 13 bases. V was clipped by 4 bases and J by 2 bases; unmatched bases: 8. In germline, CDR1 is SGHRS, CDR2 YFSETQ. The CDR3 extends over 17 amino acids. CDR3 in amino acids: CASSVGLAGNIQETQYF. CDR3 in DNA: TGCGCCAGCAGCGTGGGACTAGCGGGGAACATACAAGAGACCCAGTACTTC.

The gene calls are TRBV5-5 and TRBJ2-1; 12 bases fit TRBD2. Per the germline V gene, CDR1 is SGHKS and CDR2 is YYEKEE (reference sequence). The CDR3 is 18 residues long. V trimming: 5 bases; J trimming: 2 bases; junction bases outside the gene matches: 11. The CDR3 sequence: CASRTEQRTSGTYNEQFF. The CDR3 coding sequence is TGTGCCAGCAGAACCGAACAAAGGACTAGCGGGACCTACAATGAGCAGTTCTTC.

The chain carries TRBV19 and TRBJ1-5; no reliable D call. The CDR3 has 13 amino acids. Per the germline V gene, CDR1 is LNHDA and CDR2 is SQIVND (reference sequence). With 4 bases removed from V and 11 bases from J, the gap between germline ends came to 15 bases. The CDR3 DNA is TGTGCCAGTAGTAAGCGGCTCCAAAGGGCCCAGCATTTT. Encoded protein: CASSKRLQRAQHF.

This chain uses TRBV6-1 with TRBJ1-5; unclear D gene. This CDR3 comprises 15 residues. Trimming stripped 1 base from V and 3 bases from J, with 10 bases between. Germline V gene data show CDR1 as MNHNS and CDR2 as SASEGT. The CDR3 region is CASSEGNVDNQPQHF. In DNA, the CDR3 is TGTGCCAGCAGTGAAGGGAATGTCGACAATCAGCCCCAGCATTTT.

This clone appeared a single time. The chain couples TRBV7-2 to TRBJ2-7; possibly TRBD2 for D (5 bases). This CDR3 spans 14 amino acids. V was cut by 4 bases and J by 6 bases, with 16 bases left in between. CDR1 and CDR2 from the germline V gene are SGHTA and FQGNSA. DNA for the CDR3: TGTGCCAGCAGCTCACACGCTAGCTACTTCGAGCAGTACTTC. Amino acid sequence: CASSSHASYFEQYF. Full variable domain (remainder filled in from reference TRBV7-2 and TRBJ2-7): GAGVSQSPSNKVTEKGKDVELRCDPISGHTALYWYRQSLGQGLEFLIYFQGNSAPDKSGLPSDRFSAERTGGSVSTLTIQRTQQEDSAVYLCASSSHASYFEQYFGPGTRLTVT.

Here the CDR3 DNA reads TGTGCCAGCAGCTTGGGGACAGGATACTCCTACGAGCAGTACTTC. This sequence encodes CASSLGTGYSYEQYF. The chain is built from TRBV5-8 and TRBJ2-7; TRBD1 matches at 7 bases. The CDR3 loop spans 15 amino acids. V trimming: 0 bases; J trimming: 0 bases; junction bases outside the gene matches: 3. The germline V gene has CDR1 SGHTS and CDR2 YDEGEE.

V usage is TRBV4-1 and J usage is TRBJ2-3; D gene unclear. Trimming took 2 bases from V and 2 from J, leaving 5 bases between them. This CDR3 has 13 amino acids. Germline-derived CDR1 and CDR2 are MGHRA and YSYEKL. CDR3 coding DNA: TGCGCCAGCAGCCAAAGCGTCACAGATACGCAGTATTTT. This translates into CASSQSVTDTQYF.

V gene TRBV9 combines with J gene TRBJ2-2, with a tentative D call TRBD2 (6 bases). The germline V and J ends were trimmed by 3 bases and 2 bases, with 11 bases remaining between them. From germline, CDR1 is SGDLS and CDR2 YYNGEE. The CDR3 has 15 amino acids. The CDR3 DNA reads as TGTGCCAGCAGCGCCCGGGACTCCAACACCGGGGAGCTGTTTTTT. Encoded protein: CASSARDSNTGELFF.

The genes are TRBV2 and TRBJ1-1; D is unclear. Trimming took off 5 bases at V and 0 bases at J, with 10 bases between the two ends. CDR1 and CDR2 (germline): SNHLY, FYNNEI. The CDR3 spans 14 residues. Here the CDR3 DNA reads TGTGCCAGCAGTTACACACGGATGAACACTGAAGCTTTCTTT. Translating gives CASSYTRMNTEAFF.

The sample holds one count of this clone. This sequence joins TRBV5-1 and TRBJ2-7, with 9 nucleotides matching TRBD2. The V segment lost 1 base and the J segment 2 bases; nucleotides outside the gene matches: 7. This CDR3 has 16 amino acids. The germline CDR1 and CDR2 sequences are SGHRS and YFSETQ. The CDR3 nucleotides are TGCGCCAGCAGCTTGATGGGGGCGGGAGGGCCCTACGAGCAGTACTTC. Protein: CASSLMGAGGPYEQYF.

Of note for this clone: At the DNA level, this CDR3 is encoded by other sequences in the same sample as well. This CDR3 reads CAINSGTDTQYF. The CDR3 nucleotides read TGTGCCATCAATAGCGGCACAGATACGCAGTATTTT. The V call is TRBV10-3, the J call TRBJ2-3; weak D call: TRBD2 (5 bases). The CDR3 length is 12 residues. Germline lookup yields CDR1 ENHRY and CDR2 SYGVKD. Trimming cost V 7 bases and J 1 base, with 6 bases left between them.

In this sample, this clone turned up once. Written as DNA, the CDR3 is TGCGCCAGCAGCCGGGAGAGAGGGTCTTTGATGAACACTGAAGCTTTCTTT. Its protein product is CASSRERGSLMNTEAFF. V is TRBV5-1 and J is TRBJ1-1; D is ambiguous. V was clipped by 4 bases and J by 0 bases, with 19 bases between them. Germline V gene sequence: CDR1 SGHRS, CDR2 YFSETQ. The length of the CDR3 is 17 residues.

V usage is TRBV6-5 and J usage is TRBJ2-2; 7 bases align to TRBD2. J was trimmed by 6 bases and V by 3 bases; bases with no gene match: 7. Germline V gives CDR1 MNHEY, CDR2 SVGAGI. CDR3 length: 15 amino acids. CDR3 bases: TGTGCCAGCAGTTATCCCGGGGGAGGGCCCGGGGAGCTGTTTTTT. Translated, it gives CASSYPGGGPGELFF.

This clone was seen just once. The CDR3 nucleotides read TGTGCCAGCTCACCGGACAGCCTACGAGAGACCCAGTACTTC. Translating it yields CASSPDSLRETQYF. The chain is built from TRBV18 and TRBJ2-5; D may be TRBD1 (6 bases). Per the germline V gene, CDR1 is KGHSH and CDR2 is LQKENI. This CDR3 is 14 amino acids long. Trimming took 3 bases from V and 4 from J, leaving 12 bases between them.

This chain joins TRBV5-4 and TRBJ2-1; 12 bases agree with TRBD2. The V segment lost 4 bases and the J segment 3 bases; nucleotides outside the gene matches: 8. From germline, CDR1 is SGHNT and CDR2 YYREEE (reference sequence). The CDR3 has 17 residues. The CDR3 loop is CASSRLAGEGSYNEQFF. CDR3 coding DNA: TGTGCCAGCAGCCGACTAGCGGGAGAGGGGAGCTACAATGAGCAGTTCTTC.

This chain links TRBV5-6 with TRBJ2-7; D might be TRBD1 or TRBD2, each matching 5 bases. This CDR3 has 15 amino acids. V was trimmed by 6 bases and J by 2 bases, leaving 18 bases between them. CDR1 is SGHDT, CDR2 YYEEEE, per germline. CDR3 nucleotides: TGTGCCAGCAACCCCTGGGGGTTTCGACCCTACGAGCAGTACTTC. Amino acid sequence: CASNPWGFRPYEQYF.

The V call is TRBV5-4, the J call TRBJ1-1; the D is unclear. Trimming took off 2 bases at V and 6 bases at J, with 14 bases between the two ends. The CDR3 length is 14 residues. The germline V gene encodes CDR1 SGHNT and CDR2 YYREEE (reference sequence). Here the CDR3 DNA reads TGTGCCAGCAGCTTCGCCAGGCACGGGGCTGAAGCTTTCTTT. Translated, it gives CASSFARHGAEAFF.